This TCR beta chain was documented in a study of blood T cell repertoires in COVID-19. Study at large: The United States, Italy and Spain were the sources of the acute and convalescent COVID-19 samples. PBMCs, B-cell-depleted T cells, or T cells were the source of the cDNA or gDNA that made up the material.

The CDR3 loop spans 17 amino acids. Trimming took off 0 bases at V and 0 bases at J, with 10 bases between the two ends. Germline values: CDR1 SGHNT, CDR2 YYREEE (reference sequence). Method: immunoSEQ multiplex PCR; TCRdb's copy keeps in-frame clones and lacks some. The repertoire holds fewer than 200,000 clones, roughly 84% seen once, with approximately 1.3% in the top ten. This TCR derives from a man between 60 and 70 years old who had recovered from COVID-19. This rearrangement joins TRBV5-4 to TRBJ2-6; D remains ambiguous. Sequenced material: peripheral blood. CDR3 loop: CASSLGLIISGANVLTF. CDR3 sequence (DNA): TGTGCCAGCAGCTTGGGACTGATTATCTCTGGGGCCAACGTCCTGACTTTC.